The rows below give T cell receptor beta chains drawn from one sample of a study of sequential checkpoint blockade in melanoma. The data were produced by immunoSEQ multiplex PCR, yet TCRdb's version contains in-frame clones alone and is incomplete. The sample holds 3,900 or so clones, around 60% seen once. The input for sequencing was CD8+ T cells sorted from blood (inferred from file names), taken from a patient given nivolumab and ipilimumab in sequence. These receptors were collected from a human donor with melanoma. The CDR3 runs from the conserved cysteine through the conserved F or W. The D gene is left open where the match is weak. Clone size appears in some rows only: once, few, many, or a class for an expanded clone.

TRBJ2-7,TRBV6-5,NA,TRBD1,CASSYVGQGSFEQYF
TRBJ2-1,TRBV4-3,NA,TRBD1,CASSQDSGQGFYNEQFF
TRBJ1-2,TRBV4-1,NA,NA,CASSQAGGTYGYTF
TRBJ2-7,TRBV11-1,NA,NA,CATSGEEQYF
TRBJ2-7,TRBV6-5,NA,TRBD1,CASTGVEQYF
TRBJ2-7,TRBV4-2,NA,NA,CASSRGLGSEQYF
TRBJ2-7,TRBV4-2,few,NA,CASSHPVESGADTYEQYF
TRBJ2-7,TRBV7-8,NA,TRBD1,CASSSDTGVYEQYF
TRBJ2-7,TRBV6-4,NA,NA,CASLPGGNDEQYF
TRBJ2-2,TRBV29-1,NA,NA,CSVDLSAGELFF
TRBJ1-4,TRBV2,NA,NA,CASSDTWALTNEKLFF
TRBJ2-1,TRBV4-1,once,NA,CASSQEGDIYNEQFF
TRBJ1-1,TRBV4-3,NA,NA,CASSQDGGVTEAFF
TRBJ2-7,TRBV2,NA,TRBD1,CASIDRGYEQYF
TRBJ2-7,TRBV4-1,NA,TRBD2,CASSHGLAGGEQYF
TRBJ2-7,TRBV4-1,NA,NA,CASSQASGPSYEQYF
TRBJ2-2,TRBV27,NA,NA,CASSPNTGELFF
TRBJ2-5,TRBV7-9,NA,TRBD2,CASSLDSWGGSVETQYF
TRBJ2-1,TRBV30,few,NA,CAWSDPFLSSYNEQFF
TRBJ1-1,TRBV4-1,NA,NA,CASSQGSFLGDTEAFF
TRBJ2-7,TRBV27,once,NA,CASSSSGSYEQYF
TRBJ2-7,TRBV23-1,NA,TRBD1,CASSHSGTGYEQYF
TRBJ1-2,TRBV2,NA,TRBD1,CASNGQGYYGYTF
TRBJ2-7,TRBV29-1,few,NA,CSVEVLAGEQYF
TRBJ2-3,TRBV20-1,NA,NA,CSAQDQDTQYF
TRBJ1-5,TRBV5-1,NA,TRBD1,CASSPRTGVDQPQHF
TRBJ1-6,TRBV4-3,NA,NA,CASSQEGGIGDSPLHF
NA,TRBV5-1,NA,NA,CASSLGGYEQYF
TRBJ1-5,TRBV9,once,NA,CASSATDRSNQPQHF
TRBJ2-7,TRBV4-1,few,NA,CASSQPGTRSQYF
TRBJ1-2,TRBV5-4,NA,TRBD1,CASRGGQGASYGYTF
TRBJ2-7,TRBV27,NA,TRBD1,CATWDRGSEQYF
TRBJ2-7,TRBV27,NA,TRBD1,CASSLTFRDRVGSGYTEQYF
TRBJ2-7,TRBV4-3,NA,NA,CASSQSRVSTYEQYF
TRBJ1-2,TRBV19,few,NA,CASSIDLELTGTRSGYTF
TRBJ1-2,TRBV6-1,once,NA,CASSEAASLYNPNYGYTF
TRBJ2-7,TRBV9,NA,NA,CASSPTGDPAYEQYF
TRBJ1-6,TRBV9,few,NA,CASSATTVSYNSPLHF
TRBJ1-6,TRBV4-1,NA,NA,CASSPIWSQGGDNSPLHF
TRBJ1-3,TRBV19,NA,NA,CATSLSGGSGNTIYF
TRBJ2-7,TRBV27,NA,NA,CASSLGGHEQYF
TRBJ1-2,TRBV2,once,NA,CASIGGANYGYTF
TRBJ1-2,TRBV6-1,NA,NA,CASSEGGWGVGYTF
TRBJ2-1,TRBV9,NA,TRBD2,CASSVSGSSYNEQFF
TRBJ2-7,TRBV19,NA,NA,CASSISSSYEQYF
TRBJ2-2,TRBV27,NA,NA,CASSPNTGELFF
TRBJ1-6,TRBV30,NA,NA,CAWSRDIRSPLHF
TRBJ1-3,TRBV9,NA,TRBD1,CASSVDSAGQGNTIYF
TRBJ2-7,TRBV30,few,NA,CAWSVSGEQYF
TRBJ1-4,TRBV27,NA,NA,CASSLVVGGVVEKLFF
TRBJ1-4,TRBV28,NA,NA,CASSSRQRPYEKLFF
TRBJ2-5,TRBV7-5,few,NA,CASSLESELGQETQYF
TRBJ1-1,TRBV6-5,NA,NA,CASSTQVNTEAFF
TRBJ2-7,TRBV4-1,NA,TRBD2,CASSQETSVVYEQYF
TRBJ2-7,TRBV27,few,NA,CASSTPPGYEQYF